The clone carrying this TCR beta chain came up a few times. Per the original methods: Reference gene primer amplification yielded estimated nucleated cell counts. Here immunoSEQ multiplex PCR was the method, and the copy in TCRdb shows in-frame clones only, minus some. D and trimming were read from the DNA, whereas the V and J calls and clone size are those reported in that table. The data hold 300,000 to 400,000 clones, with about 88% observed a single time. The sample originates from a study of blood T cell repertoires in COVID-19. The sample was peripheral blood. This TCR was sampled from a woman aged 55-69 years with COVID-19, enrolled during active disease.

The CDR3 nucleotides are TGCGCCAGCAGCTCGGGGGGACTCAGTTATGGCTACACCTTC. Translated: CASSSGGLSYGYTF. This sequence joins TRBV5-1 and TRBJ1-2; tentatively, D is TRBD1 (5 bases). The length of the CDR3 is 14 residues. Deletions cut 3 bases from V and 5 bases from J, with 14 bases between. In germline, CDR1 is SGHRS, CDR2 YFSETQ.